The 9 T cell receptor beta chains presented below share a single source sample, sequenced in a study of cytomegalovirus exposure and HLA in healthy donors. It was with 60 Vbeta and 13 Jbeta primers that the PCR ran. Measured with immunoSEQ multiplex PCR; TCRdb has only the in-frame clones, and not every one. The sample records 100,000 to 150,000 clones, approximately 72% being singletons. The sample comprised PBMCs. The receptors were gathered from a man between 18 and 35 years old in good health and CMV-seronegative.

About this clone: An end of the junction differs from the germline gene, which may be a read error. V gene TRBV25-1 combines with J gene TRBJ1-2; 9 bases align to TRBD1. The CDR3 covers 15 residues. The germline V gene encodes CDR1 MGHDK and CDR2 SYGVNS. The CDR3 coding sequence is TGTGCCAGCAGTGAAGGGACAGGGTTCTTCAGTGGCTGCACCTTC. Protein sequence: CASSEGTGFFSGCTF.

The V gene is TRBV4-1, the J gene TRBJ2-3; 8 bases are shared with TRBD1. CDR1 and CDR2 from the germline V gene are MGHRA and YSYEKL. The CDR3 is 17 residues long. V was pared by 0 bases and J by 4 bases, with 9 bases of the junction left unmatched. The CDR3 coding sequence is TGCGCCAGCAGCCAAGAGGGGGCAGGGGGCTTGGCAGATACGCAGTATTTT. Residues: CASSQEGAGGLADTQYF.

The chain has TRBV5-1 and TRBJ1-2; 7 bases match TRBD1. V gave up 0 bases and J gave up 7 bases; unmatched junction bases: 9. The CDR3 runs 15 residues. Germline V gives CDR1 SGHRS, CDR2 YFSETQ. This chain's CDR3 is CASSLGLEGAFGYTF. Written as DNA, the CDR3 is TGCGCCAGCAGCTTGGGGTTGGAGGGGGCCTTTGGCTACACCTTC.

The rearrangement links TRBV27 to TRBJ2-2; the match to TRBD2 covers 9 bases. CDR3 length: 18 residues. Germline CDR1 and CDR2: MNHEY and SMNVEV (reference sequence). V dropped 3 bases and J dropped 7; count of bases not matched to a gene: 15. CDR3 bases: TGTGCCAGCAGTTTGTATTTGGGGTCTAGCGGGAATAACGGGGAGCTGTTTTTT. Encoded protein: CASSLYLGSSGNNGELFF.

The V gene is TRBV18, the J gene TRBJ1-1; 9 bases agree with TRBD1. V was clipped by 4 bases and J by 6 bases; unmatched bases: 9. The CDR3 is 15 amino acids. The germline gives CDR1 KGHSH, CDR2 LQKENI. The CDR3 loop is CASSRGTGLGSEAFF. CDR3 nucleotide sequence: TGTGCCAGCTCACGAGGGACAGGGCTTGGTTCTGAAGCTTTCTTT.

V is TRBV28 and J is TRBJ2-7; the match to TRBD1 covers 11 bases. Germline loops: CDR1 MDHEN, CDR2 SYDVKM. After removal of 7 bases from V and 2 bases from J, the junction contained 13 bases not matched to a gene. The CDR3 length is 17 residues. This CDR3 is CASNTDPRDRGTYEQYF. The CDR3 coding sequence is TGTGCCAGCAATACCGATCCCCGGGACAGGGGGACCTACGAGCAGTACTTC.

The chain carries TRBV27 and TRBJ2-7; 9 nucleotides line up with TRBD2. The CDR3 contains 18 residues. Germline V CDR1 and CDR2: MNHEY, SMNVEV (reference sequence). V was clipped by 5 bases and J by 4 bases; unmatched bases: 18. This chain's CDR3 is CASSLYQEAGGVLYEQYF. The CDR3 nucleotides are TGTGCCAGCAGTCTATATCAGGAGGCGGGAGGGGTTCTATACGAGCAGTACTTC.

The V gene is TRBV19, the J gene TRBJ2-6; perhaps TRBD1 as D (7 bases). The CDR3 is made up of 16 amino acids. The germline V gene encodes CDR1 LNHDA and CDR2 SQIVND (reference sequence). Trimming removed 5 bases from V and 2 bases from J, with 13 bases in between. The CDR3 here is CASSLEGAPGANVLTF. DNA for the CDR3: TGTGCCAGTAGTTTGGAGGGGGCTCCTGGGGCCAACGTCCTGACTTTC.

The V call is TRBV5-1, the J call TRBJ1-1; TRBD1 is a possible D gene (6 bases). This CDR3 comprises 14 residues. V lost 0 bases to trimming and J lost 5 bases, with 11 bases between them. Germline CDR1 SGHRS, CDR2 YFSETQ. The CDR3 reads CASSLVGQSTEAFF. The CDR3 DNA sequence: TGCGCCAGCAGCTTGGTCGGACAGAGTACTGAAGCTTTCTTT.